The clone carrying this T cell receptor beta chain was detected once. What it binds is unknown. This CDR3 spans 15 amino acids. Germline trimming cut 5 bases from V and 6 bases from J; bases unmatched to any gene: 12. The germline V gene encodes CDR1 SGHVS and CDR2 FQNEAQ. This entry comes from a study of T cells in localized non-small cell lung cancer. Measured with immunoSEQ multiplex PCR; TCRdb has only the in-frame clones, and not every one. This table holds tens of thousands of clones, approximately 80% found once. Findings of the study overall: Uninvolved nearby lung showed the greatest T cell clonality, exceeding that found in tumor. A median of roughly 55 of the top 100 tumor clones appeared in adjacent lung, which was paired and uninvolved. A raised T cell density in blood coincided with lengthier overall survival.

The receptor was derived from a man between 35 and 75 years old with stage II lung adenocarcinoma. Here the sequenced sample was PBMCs, taken before any cancer treatment. The chain couples TRBV7-8 to TRBJ1-1; TRBD1 aligns across 7 bases. The CDR3, as DNA: TGTGCCAGCAGCGAAATACAGGGGCGAAACGCTGAAGCTTTCTTT. It codes for CASSEIQGRNAEAFF.